The 27 T cell receptor beta chains below were found in one sample sequenced in a study of OX40 agonist ivuxolimab in advanced cancers. The assay was immunoSEQ multiplex PCR, and TCRdb's table has in-frame clones only and misses some. This table has roughly 91,000 clones, about 90% appearing once. Sequenced here: CD4+ or CD8+ T cells sorted from blood, sampled in a trial of the OX40 agonist ivuxolimab. Source of these receptors: an adult with an advanced solid tumor such as melanoma, head and neck, liver or kidney cancer.

V is TRBV2 and J is TRBJ2-3; the match to TRBD2 covers 8 bases. Germline CDR1 reads SNHLY; CDR2 reads FYNNEI. There are 16 residues in the CDR3. Germline trimming cut 2 bases from V and 4 bases from J; bases unmatched to any gene: 8. For the CDR3, the DNA is TGTGCCAGCAGTGAATGGGGGACTAGTCAACCAGATACGCAGTATTTT. The encoded protein is CASSEWGTSQPDTQYF.

V usage is TRBV15 and J usage is TRBJ2-7; TRBD2 aligns across 11 bases. This CDR3 contains 19 residues. The V and J ends lost 0 bases and 1 base, in that order; junction bases with no gene match: 11. Germline V gene data show CDR1 as LNHNV and CDR2 as YYDKDF (reference sequence). CDR3 coding DNA: TGTGCCACCAGCAGAGATGATACTAGCGGGGGTTACTTGTCCTACGAGCAGTACTTC. It translates to CATSRDDTSGGYLSYEQYF.

V usage is TRBV2 and J usage is TRBJ2-1; 13 nucleotides agree with TRBD2. J lost 9 bases, V lost 5 bases, and 7 bases had no gene match. Germline loops: CDR1 SNHLY, CDR2 FYNNEI. This CDR3 region has 15 residues. The CDR3 loop reads CASSPTSGGAGEQFF. For the CDR3, the DNA is TGTGCCAGCAGTCCAACTAGCGGGGGGGCTGGTGAGCAGTTCTTC. The complete variable domain, with remaining parts taken from reference TRBV2 and TRBJ2-1, reads EPEVTQTPSHQVTQMGQEVILRCVPISNHLYFYWYRQILGQKVEFLVSFYNNEISEKSEIFDDQFSVERPDGSNFTLKIRSTKLEDSAMYFCASSPTSGGAGEQFFGPGTRLTVL.

The gene calls are TRBV7-2 and TRBJ2-4; D ambiguous. The germline V gene encodes CDR1 SGHTA and CDR2 FQGNSA. Trimming removed 0 bases from V and 4 bases from J, with 10 bases in between. The CDR3 has 15 amino acids. The CDR3 here is CASSLALAAKNIQYF. CDR3 DNA: TGTGCCAGCAGCTTAGCGCTGGCAGCTAAAAACATTCAGTACTTC.

The chain uses TRBV7-2 and TRBJ2-5; D not certain. CDR1 and CDR2 from the germline V gene are SGHTA and FQGNSA. This CDR3 has 16 amino acids. The germline V and J ends were trimmed by 0 bases and 5 bases, with 16 bases remaining between them. The CDR3 coding sequence is TGTGCCAGCAGCTTAGCTGGGATCCGGGTGAGGGAGACCCAGTACTTC. Its protein is CASSLAGIRVRETQYF.

Remarks on this clone: Other DNA variants within this sample encode the same CDR3. This chain uses TRBV5-6 with TRBJ2-5; D gene unclear. Germline V gene data show CDR1 as SGHDT and CDR2 as YYEEEE. The CDR3 contains 12 residues. Trimming stripped 0 bases from V and 1 base from J, with 1 base between. CDR3 in DNA: TGTGCCAGCAGCTTGGCCCAAGAGACCCAGTACTTC. Translating it yields CASSLAQETQYF. Based on the CDR3 plus reference TRBV5-6 and TRBJ2-5, the full variable domain is DAGVTQSPTHLIKTRGQQVTLRCSPKSGHDTVSWYQQALGQGPQFIFQYYEEEERQRGNFPDRFSGHQFPNYSSELNVNALLLGDSALYLCASSLAQETQYFGPGTRLLVL.

The V and J genes are TRBV28 and TRBJ1-3; no clear D. Germline V gene data show CDR1 as MDHEN and CDR2 as SYDVKM. The V and J ends lost 2 bases and 0 bases respectively, with 8 bases between them. This CDR3 comprises 15 residues. The CDR3 loop reads CASSLAVNSGNTIYF. CDR3 bases: TGTGCCAGCAGTTTAGCGGTAAACTCTGGAAACACCATATATTTT.

Note on this clone: The junction shows a germline mismatch at one end, possibly a read error. The chain has TRBV30 and TRBJ1-2; D unclear. The CDR3 totals 8 residues. The germline V gene has CDR1 GTSNPN and CDR2 SVGIG (reference sequence). The CDR3 nucleotides are TGTGCCTGGGGACTCTCCCGATTC. Translating it yields CAWGLSRF.

The V call is TRBV7-2, the J call TRBJ2-7, with D unresolved. The V end lost 1 base, the J end lost 4 bases, and 8 bases lay between the germline ends. Germline CDR1 and CDR2: SGHTA and FQGNSA. The CDR3 sequence is 13 residues long. The CDR3 loop reads CASSLGGQYEQYF. CDR3 bases: TGTGCCAGCAGCTTAGGGGGTCAGTACGAGCAGTACTTC.

A single count supports this clone. V and J are TRBV30 and TRBJ2-7; 8 positions agree with TRBD2. With 3 bases clipped from V and 4 bases from J, the junction kept 8 bases outside the gene matches. Germline V gene sequence: CDR1 GTSNPN, CDR2 SVGIG (reference sequence). This CDR3 comprises 14 residues. The CDR3 protein is CAWSLRGGTYEQYF. The CDR3 bases are TGTGCCTGGAGCCTACGGGGGGGGACTTACGAGCAGTACTTC.

V usage is TRBV10-3 and J usage is TRBJ2-7, with 11 bases matching TRBD1. The V segment lost 6 bases and the J segment 4 bases; nucleotides outside the gene matches: 5. CDR3 length equals 14 residues. The germline V gene encodes CDR1 ENHRY and CDR2 SYGVKD. The CDR3 nucleotides read TGTGCCATCAGGACCGGGACAGGGGGATACGAGCAGTACTTC. This gives the protein CAIRTGTGGYEQYF.

The chain links TRBV4-3 to TRBJ2-3; D might be TRBD2 (5 bases). Looked up from germline, CDR1 is LGHNA and CDR2 is YSLEER. Trimming took off 0 bases at V and 6 bases at J, with 10 bases between the two ends. The CDR3 runs to 14 residues. CDR3 region: CASSQERDLDTQYF. The CDR3, as DNA: TGCGCCAGCAGCCAAGAACGGGATTTGGATACGCAGTATTTT.

The genes are TRBV6-5 and TRBJ2-2, with D hard to call. CDR1 and CDR2 (germline): MNHEY, SVGAGI. Trimming pared 6 bases from V and 4 bases from J, leaving 6 bases between. The CDR3 has 12 residues. CDR3 sequence reads: CASRPSTGELFF. The CDR3, as DNA: TGTGCCAGCAGACCGAGCACCGGGGAGCTGTTTTTT.

V usage is TRBV7-3 and J usage is TRBJ1-1, with D uncertain. CDR3 size: 13 residues. CDR1 SGHTA and CDR2 FQGTGA come from the germline V gene. V was cut by 5 bases and J by 1 base, with 8 bases left in between. DNA for the CDR3: TGTGCCAGCAGCGCGGACCCGAACACTGAAGCTTTCTTT. This encodes CASSADPNTEAFF.

The V call is TRBV5-4, the J call TRBJ2-7; D is uncertain. The CDR3 has 11 amino acids. Germline CDR1 and CDR2: SGHNT and YYREEE (reference sequence). V lost 1 base and J lost 3, with 2 bases in between. The CDR3 coding sequence is TGTGCCAGCAGCTTGAACTACGAGCAGTACTTC. This gives the protein CASSLNYEQYF. Together with reference TRBV5-4 and TRBJ2-7, the CDR3 gives the full variable domain: ETGVTQSPTHLIKTRGQQVTLRCSSQSGHNTVSWYQQALGQGPQFIFQYYREEENGRGNFPPRFSGLQFPNYSSELNVNALELDDSALYLCASSLNYEQYFGPGTRLTVT.

This sequence joins TRBV5-1 and TRBJ1-5, with D possibly matching TRBD1 (6 bases). This CDR3 is 14 amino acids long. V was pared by 4 bases and J by 5 bases, with 13 bases between. Germline V gives CDR1 SGHRS, CDR2 YFSETQ. CDR3 residues: CASSVTGLDQPQHF. The CDR3 DNA reads TGCGCCAGCAGCGTGACAGGCTTAGATCAGCCCCAGCATTTT. The entire variable domain, with the rest obtained from reference TRBV5-1 and TRBJ1-5, is as follows: KAGVTQTPRYLIKTRGQQVTLSCSPISGHRSVSWYQQTPGQGLQFLFEYFSETQRNKGNFPGRFSGRQFSNSRSEMNVSTLELGDSALYLCASSVTGLDQPQHFGDGTRLSIL.

This clone was counted only a few times. This chain joins TRBV10-3 and TRBJ1-2, with D uncertain. Germline CDR1 ENHRY, CDR2 SYGVKD. CDR3 length: 12 amino acids. V shed 2 bases and J shed 4 bases, with 5 bases lying between them. CDR3 DNA sequence: TGTGCCATCAGTGAGGATTCCTATGGCTACACCTTC. This codes for CAISEDSYGYTF.

This clone was picked up one time. V gene TRBV28 combines with J gene TRBJ2-2; D is perhaps TRBD1 (5 bases). Per the germline V gene, CDR1 is MDHEN and CDR2 is SYDVKM. The CDR3 extends over 15 amino acids. V was pared by 7 bases and J by 10 bases, with 22 bases between. Here the CDR3 DNA reads TGTGCCAGCAACCGACCCCCCACAGGTTCGGTGGAGCTGTTTTTT. It specifies CASNRPPTGSVELFF.

This rearrangement joins TRBV9 to TRBJ2-3; 8 nucleotides align to TRBD2. The CDR3 runs to 15 residues. The V gene end was trimmed by 3 bases and the J gene end by 2 bases; junction bases not matched to a gene: 5. The V gene's germline CDR1 is SGDLS and CDR2 YYNGEE. CDR3 bases: TGTGCCAGCAGCGCCGGAGCGGGGGCCACAGATACGCAGTATTTT. Protein: CASSAGAGATDTQYF.

V usage is TRBV4-1 and J usage is TRBJ2-7, with 7 bases fitting TRBD2. This CDR3 region has 17 residues. V lost 6 bases and J lost 4; bases outside the gene matches: 18. Germline V gives CDR1 MGHRA, CDR2 YSYEKL. CDR3 sequence (DNA): TGCGCCAGCAGACCCTCATGGGGCGGGGGAGGAACGTACGAGCAGTACTTC. The encoded protein is CASRPSWGGGGTYEQYF.

The chain employs TRBV2 and TRBJ2-1; 13 bases fit TRBD2. CDR1 and CDR2 from the germline V gene are SNHLY and FYNNEI. The CDR3 runs to 16 residues. V dropped 5 bases and J dropped 5; count of bases not matched to a gene: 6. DNA for the CDR3: TGTGCCAGCAGTTATCGACTAGCGGGGGGTCACAATGAGCAGTTCTTC. Translating gives CASSYRLAGGHNEQFF.

V and J are TRBV7-9 and TRBJ1-6, with TRBD1 as a possible D gene (5 bases). V was shortened by 7 bases and J by 5 bases, with 9 bases between the two germline ends. Germline CDR1 reads SEHNR; CDR2 reads FQNEAQ (reference sequence). The CDR3 is 13 residues long. This CDR3 reads CASKQADNSPLHF. The DNA of the CDR3 is TGTGCCAGCAAACAGGCGGATAATTCACCCCTCCACTTT.

This clone was detected a few times. This chain joins TRBV27 and TRBJ2-6; 11 bases fit TRBD2. CDR1 is MNHEY and CDR2 is SMNVEV in the germline V gene (reference sequence). CDR3 length: 17 residues. With 7 bases clipped from V and 0 bases from J, the junction kept 5 bases outside the gene matches. The CDR3 region is CASKIGLAGSGANVLTF. For the CDR3, the DNA is TGTGCCAGCAAGATAGGACTAGCGGGCTCTGGGGCCAACGTCCTGACTTTC.

The chain employs TRBV6-5 and TRBJ2-2; 7 nucleotides align to TRBD1. Trimming cost V 6 bases and J 8 bases; bases outside gene matches: 9. This CDR3 contains 14 residues. The V gene's germline CDR1 is MNHEY and CDR2 SVGAGI. The CDR3 protein is CASSQRTGSGELFF. CDR3 coding DNA: TGTGCCAGCAGCCAAAGGACAGGCTCGGGGGAGCTGTTTTTT.

This clone showed up just a few times. The chain couples TRBV7-2 to TRBJ1-2; TRBD1 agrees at 7 bases. In germline, CDR1 is SGHTA, CDR2 FQGNSA. The CDR3 loop spans 15 amino acids. The J segment lost 6 bases and the V segment lost 5 bases, leaving 12 bases of the junction unmatched. In nucleotides, the CDR3 is TGTGCCAGCAGCCCCCGCGACAAGGGGGCGAATGGCTACACCTTC. Amino acids: CASSPRDKGANGYTF.

This clone occurred once. The rearrangement joins TRBV6-4 to TRBJ1-1; unclear D gene. The V end was cut by 9 bases, the J end by 1 base, with 15 bases between. Germline V lookup: CDR1 MRHNA, CDR2 SNTAGT. The CDR3 consists of 14 residues. CDR3 amino acids: CASKLGRGNTEAFF. The CDR3 DNA reads TGTGCCAGTAAGCTCGGACGGGGGAACACTGAAGCTTTCTTT.

The gene calls are TRBV5-1 and TRBJ1-1; perhaps TRBD1 as D (6 bases). Germline V gene sequence: CDR1 SGHRS, CDR2 YFSETQ. The V end lost 2 bases, the J end lost 0 bases, and 8 bases lay between the germline ends. The length of the CDR3 is 14 residues. The CDR3 loop reads CASSLGDMNTEAFF. In nucleotides, the CDR3 is TGCGCCAGCAGCTTAGGGGACATGAACACTGAAGCTTTCTTT.